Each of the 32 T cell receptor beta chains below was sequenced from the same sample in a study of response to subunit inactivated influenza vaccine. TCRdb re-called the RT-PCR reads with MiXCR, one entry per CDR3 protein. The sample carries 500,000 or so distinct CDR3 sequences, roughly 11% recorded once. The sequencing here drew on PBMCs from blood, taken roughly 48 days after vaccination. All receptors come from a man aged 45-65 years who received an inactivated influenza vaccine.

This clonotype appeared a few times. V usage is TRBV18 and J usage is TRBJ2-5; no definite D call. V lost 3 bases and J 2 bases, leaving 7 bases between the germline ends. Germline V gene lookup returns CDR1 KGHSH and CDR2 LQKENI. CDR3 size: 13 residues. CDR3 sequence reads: CASSPDPQETQYF. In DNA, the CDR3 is TGTGCCAGCTCACCGGACCCGCAAGAGACCCAGTACTTC.

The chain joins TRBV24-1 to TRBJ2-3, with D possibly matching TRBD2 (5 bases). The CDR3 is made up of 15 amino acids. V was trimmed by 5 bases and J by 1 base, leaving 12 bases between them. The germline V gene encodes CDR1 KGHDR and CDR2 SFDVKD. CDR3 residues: CATSGWEYGTDTQYF. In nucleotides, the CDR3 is TGTGCCACCAGTGGGTGGGAGTACGGCACAGATACGCAGTATTTT.

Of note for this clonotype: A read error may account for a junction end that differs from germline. CDR3 in DNA: TGTGCCAGCAGTGAATTGGGCTCTTCGAACACCGCGGAGCTGTTTTTT. This translates into CASSELGSSNTAELFF. The chain carries TRBV25-1 and TRBJ2-2; D remains unclear. This CDR3 has 16 amino acids. The germline V gene has CDR1 MGHDK and CDR2 SYGVNS.

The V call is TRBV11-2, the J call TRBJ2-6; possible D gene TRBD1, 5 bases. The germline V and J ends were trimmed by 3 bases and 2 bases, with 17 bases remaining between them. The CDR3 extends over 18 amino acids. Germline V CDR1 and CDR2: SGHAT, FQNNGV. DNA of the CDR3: TGTGCCAGCAGCTTGTATAGGGGTGGGGCCCCTGGGGCCAACGTCCTGACTTTC. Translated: CASSLYRGGAPGANVLTF.

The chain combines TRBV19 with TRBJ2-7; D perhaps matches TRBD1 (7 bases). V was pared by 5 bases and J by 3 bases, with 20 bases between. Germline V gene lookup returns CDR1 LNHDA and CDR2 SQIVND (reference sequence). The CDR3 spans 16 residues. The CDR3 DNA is TGTGCCAGTAGTCCGCGGACAGGCTCGGGAGTCTACGAGCAGTACTTC. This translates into CASSPRTGSGVYEQYF.

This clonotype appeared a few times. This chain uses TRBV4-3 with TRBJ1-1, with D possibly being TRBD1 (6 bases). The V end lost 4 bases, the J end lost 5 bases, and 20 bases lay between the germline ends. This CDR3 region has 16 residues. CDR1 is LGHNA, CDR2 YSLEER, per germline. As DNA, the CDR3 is TGCGCCAGCAGCCCCACGAACGACAGGCGGGGGACTGAAGCTTTCTTT. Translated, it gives CASSPTNDRRGTEAFF.

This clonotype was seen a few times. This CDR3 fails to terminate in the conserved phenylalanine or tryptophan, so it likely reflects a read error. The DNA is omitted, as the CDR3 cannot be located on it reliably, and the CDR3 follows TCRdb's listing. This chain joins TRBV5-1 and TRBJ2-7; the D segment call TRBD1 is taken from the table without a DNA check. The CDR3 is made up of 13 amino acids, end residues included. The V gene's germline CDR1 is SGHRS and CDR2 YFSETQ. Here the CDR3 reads CASSLTPQGQRSI.

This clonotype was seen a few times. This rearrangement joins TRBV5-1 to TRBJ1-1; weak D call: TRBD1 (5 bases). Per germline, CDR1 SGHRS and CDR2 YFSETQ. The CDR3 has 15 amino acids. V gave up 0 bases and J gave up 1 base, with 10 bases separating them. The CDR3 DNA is TGCGCCAGCAGCTTGGGCGGGGCGGCGAACACTGAAGCTTTCTTT. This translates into CASSLGGAANTEAFF. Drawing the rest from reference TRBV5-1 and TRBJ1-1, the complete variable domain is KAGVTQTPRYLIKTRGQQVTLSCSPISGHRSVSWYQQTPGQGLQFLFEYFSETQRNKGNFPGRFSGRQFSNSRSEMNVSTLELGDSALYLCASSLGGAANTEAFFGQGTRLTVV.

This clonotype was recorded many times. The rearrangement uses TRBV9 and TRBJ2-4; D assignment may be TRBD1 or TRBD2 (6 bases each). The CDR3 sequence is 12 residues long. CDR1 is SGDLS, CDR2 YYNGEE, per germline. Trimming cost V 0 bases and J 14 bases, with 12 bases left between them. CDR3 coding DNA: TGTGCCAGCAGCGTAGAAGGGGGGCATAAGTACTTC. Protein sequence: CASSVEGGHKYF.

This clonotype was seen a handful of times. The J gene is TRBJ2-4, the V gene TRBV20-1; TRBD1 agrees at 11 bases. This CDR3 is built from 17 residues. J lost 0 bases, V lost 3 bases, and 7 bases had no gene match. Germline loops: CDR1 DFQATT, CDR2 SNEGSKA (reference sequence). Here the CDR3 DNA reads TGCAGTGCTAGCCCGGGACAGGGGGAGTTAGCCAAAAACATTCAGTACTTC. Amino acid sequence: CSASPGQGELAKNIQYF.

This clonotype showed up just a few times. Here the CDR3 reads CASSRGLAGQETQYF. CDR3 bases: TGCGCCAGCAGCCGGGGACTAGCGGGACAAGAGACCCAGTACTTC. The genes are TRBV5-1 and TRBJ2-5; 13 bases match TRBD2. V trimming: 4 bases; J trimming: 2 bases; junction bases outside the gene matches: 2. CDR3 size: 15 residues. Per germline, CDR1 SGHRS and CDR2 YFSETQ.

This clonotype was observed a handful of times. CDR3 sequence: CASSYSGEASKTQYF. CDR3 sequence (DNA): TGTGCCAGCAGTTATAGCGGGGAGGCCTCGAAGACCCAGTACTTC. The V call is TRBV12-3 or TRBV12-4, the J call TRBJ2-5, with 8 bases lining up with TRBD2. V gave up 4 bases and J gave up 6 bases; unmatched junction bases: 10. This CDR3 has 15 residues.

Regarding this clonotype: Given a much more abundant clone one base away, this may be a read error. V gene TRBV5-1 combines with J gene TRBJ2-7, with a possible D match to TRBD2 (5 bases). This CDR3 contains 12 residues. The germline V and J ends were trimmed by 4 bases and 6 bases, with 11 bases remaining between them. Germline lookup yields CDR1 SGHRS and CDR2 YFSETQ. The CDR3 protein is CASSNHRGEQYF. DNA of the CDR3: TGCGCCAGCAGCAATCATCGGGGCGAGCAGTACTTC.

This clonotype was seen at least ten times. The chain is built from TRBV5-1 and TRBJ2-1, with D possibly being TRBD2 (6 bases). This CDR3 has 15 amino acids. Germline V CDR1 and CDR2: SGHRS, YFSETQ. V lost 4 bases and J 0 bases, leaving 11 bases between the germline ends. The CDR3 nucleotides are TGCGCCAGCAGCCAACTAGCAAGCTCCTACAATGAGCAGTTCTTC. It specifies CASSQLASSYNEQFF.

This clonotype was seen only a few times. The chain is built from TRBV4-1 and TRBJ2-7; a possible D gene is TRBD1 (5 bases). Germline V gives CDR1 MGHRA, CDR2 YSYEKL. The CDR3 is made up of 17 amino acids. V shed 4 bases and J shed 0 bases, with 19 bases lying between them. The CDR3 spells CASSRALGREYSYEQYF. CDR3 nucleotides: TGCGCCAGCAGCCGAGCCCTGGGCAGGGAATACTCCTACGAGCAGTACTTC.

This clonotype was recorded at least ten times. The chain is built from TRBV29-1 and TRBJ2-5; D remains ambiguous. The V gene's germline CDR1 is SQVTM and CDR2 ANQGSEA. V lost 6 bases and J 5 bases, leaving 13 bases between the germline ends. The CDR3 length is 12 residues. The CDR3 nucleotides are TGCAGCGTCGTTATGATAGGGGAGACCCAGTACTTC. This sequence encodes CSVVMIGETQYF.

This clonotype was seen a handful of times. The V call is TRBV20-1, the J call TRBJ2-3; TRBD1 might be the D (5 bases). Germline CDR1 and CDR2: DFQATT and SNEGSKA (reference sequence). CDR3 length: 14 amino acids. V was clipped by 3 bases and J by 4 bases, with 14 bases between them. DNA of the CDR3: TGCAGTGCTAGTGACAGTTTGCTCTCAGATACGCAGTATTTT. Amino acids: CSASDSLLSDTQYF.

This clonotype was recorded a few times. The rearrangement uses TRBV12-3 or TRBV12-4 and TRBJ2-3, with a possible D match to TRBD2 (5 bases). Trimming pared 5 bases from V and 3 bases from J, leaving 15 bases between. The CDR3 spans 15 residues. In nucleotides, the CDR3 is TGTGCCAGCAGTCCCCCGGGGTATAGGACAGATACGCAGTATTTT. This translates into CASSPPGYRTDTQYF.

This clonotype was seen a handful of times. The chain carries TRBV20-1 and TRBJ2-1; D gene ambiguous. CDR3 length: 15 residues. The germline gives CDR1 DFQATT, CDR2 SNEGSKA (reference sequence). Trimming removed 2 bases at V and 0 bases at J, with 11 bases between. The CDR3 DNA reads TGCAGTGCTAGAAAGTTGTCGAGCTCCTACAATGAGCAGTTCTTC. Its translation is CSARKLSSSYNEQFF.

Here the CDR3 reads CASKDLSSYEQYF. CDR3 nucleotide sequence: TGTGCCAGCAAAGATCTAAGCTCCTACGAGCAGTACTTC. The chain has TRBV27 and TRBJ2-7; D is undetermined. V lost 7 bases, J lost 0 bases, and 10 bases lay in between. CDR1 and CDR2 (germline): MNHEY, SMNVEV (reference sequence). The CDR3 spans 13 residues.

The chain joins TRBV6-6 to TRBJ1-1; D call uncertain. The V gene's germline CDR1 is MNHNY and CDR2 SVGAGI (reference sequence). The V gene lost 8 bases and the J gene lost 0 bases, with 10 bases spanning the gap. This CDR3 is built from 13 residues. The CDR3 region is CASGVVMNTEAFF. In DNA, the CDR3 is TGTGCCAGCGGGGTAGTCATGAACACTGAAGCTTTCTTT.

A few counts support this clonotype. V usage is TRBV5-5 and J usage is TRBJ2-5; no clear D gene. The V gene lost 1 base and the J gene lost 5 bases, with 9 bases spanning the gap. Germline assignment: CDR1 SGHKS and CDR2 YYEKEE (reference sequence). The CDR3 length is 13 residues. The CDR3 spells CASSLQALETQYF. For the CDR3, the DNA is TGTGCCAGCAGCTTGCAGGCCCTGGAGACCCAGTACTTC.

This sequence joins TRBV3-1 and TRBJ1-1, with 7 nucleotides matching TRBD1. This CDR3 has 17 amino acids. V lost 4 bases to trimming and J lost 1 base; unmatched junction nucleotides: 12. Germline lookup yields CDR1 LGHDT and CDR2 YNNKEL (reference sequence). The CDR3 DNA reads TGTGCCAGCAGCCTTAATAAACGGACAGGTAAGAACACTGAAGCTTTCTTT. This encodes CASSLNKRTGKNTEAFF.

This CDR3 reads CAIRKGTGPDTQYF. Written as DNA, the CDR3 is TGTGCCATCAGAAAAGGGACAGGGCCAGATACGCAGTATTTT. The chain combines TRBV10-3 with TRBJ2-3; 9 nucleotides match TRBD1. The trim removed 6 bases at V and 4 bases at J, leaving 5 bases unmatched. Per germline, CDR1 ENHRY and CDR2 SYGVKD. The CDR3 is made up of 14 amino acids.

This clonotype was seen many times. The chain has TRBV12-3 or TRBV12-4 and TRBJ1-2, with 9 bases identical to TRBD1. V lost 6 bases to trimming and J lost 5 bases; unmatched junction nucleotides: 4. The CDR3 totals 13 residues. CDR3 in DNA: TGTGCCAGCAGAACAGGGGGCGATTATGGCTACACCTTC. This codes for CASRTGGDYGYTF.

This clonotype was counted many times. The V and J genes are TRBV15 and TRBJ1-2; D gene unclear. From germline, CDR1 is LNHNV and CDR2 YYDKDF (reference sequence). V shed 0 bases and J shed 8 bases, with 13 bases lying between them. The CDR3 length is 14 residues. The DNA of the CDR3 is TGTGCCACCAGCAGAGAGGGCTTCAGTGGAGGCTACACCTTC. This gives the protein CATSREGFSGGYTF.

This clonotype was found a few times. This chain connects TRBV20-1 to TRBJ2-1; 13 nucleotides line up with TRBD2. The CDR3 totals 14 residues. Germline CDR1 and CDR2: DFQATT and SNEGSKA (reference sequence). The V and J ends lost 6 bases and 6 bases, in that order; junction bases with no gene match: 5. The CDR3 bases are TGCAGTGCAACCGGGACTAGCGGGGTCAATGAGCAGTTCTTC. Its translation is CSATGTSGVNEQFF.

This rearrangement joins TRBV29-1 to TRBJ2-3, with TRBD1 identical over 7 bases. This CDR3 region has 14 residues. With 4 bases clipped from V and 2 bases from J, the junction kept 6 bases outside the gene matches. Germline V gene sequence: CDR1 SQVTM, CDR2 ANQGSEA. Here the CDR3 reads CSVVQGLPTDTQYF. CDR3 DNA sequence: TGCAGCGTTGTACAGGGGCTACCCACAGATACGCAGTATTTT.

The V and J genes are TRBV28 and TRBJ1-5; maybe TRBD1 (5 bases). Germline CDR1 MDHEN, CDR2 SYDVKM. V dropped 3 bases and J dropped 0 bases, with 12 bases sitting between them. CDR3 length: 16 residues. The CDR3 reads CASSFETENSNQPQHF. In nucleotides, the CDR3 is TGTGCCAGCAGTTTCGAGACAGAAAATAGCAATCAGCCCCAGCATTTT.

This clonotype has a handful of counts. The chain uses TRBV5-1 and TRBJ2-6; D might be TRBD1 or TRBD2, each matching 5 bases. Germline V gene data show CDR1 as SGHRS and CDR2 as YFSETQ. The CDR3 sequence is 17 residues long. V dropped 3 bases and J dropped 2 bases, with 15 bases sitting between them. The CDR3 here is CASSWGTSSTGANVLTF. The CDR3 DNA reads TGCGCCAGCAGCTGGGGGACGAGCTCCACTGGGGCCAACGTCCTGACTTTC.

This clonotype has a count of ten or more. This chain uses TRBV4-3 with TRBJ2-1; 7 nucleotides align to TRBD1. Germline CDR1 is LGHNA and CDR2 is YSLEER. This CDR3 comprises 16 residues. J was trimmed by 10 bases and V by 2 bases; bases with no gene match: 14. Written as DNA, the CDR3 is TGCGCCAGCAGCCAAACCCCCGGGACAGTGATGGGGGAGCAGTTCTTC. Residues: CASSQTPGTVMGEQFF.

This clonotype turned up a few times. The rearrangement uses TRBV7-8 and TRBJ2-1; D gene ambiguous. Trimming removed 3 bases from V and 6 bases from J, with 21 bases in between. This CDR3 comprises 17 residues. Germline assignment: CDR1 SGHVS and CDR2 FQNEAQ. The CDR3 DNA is TGTGCCAGCAGCTTGGGTATACGCAGGACGCCTACCAATGAGCAGTTCTTC. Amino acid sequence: CASSLGIRRTPTNEQFF.